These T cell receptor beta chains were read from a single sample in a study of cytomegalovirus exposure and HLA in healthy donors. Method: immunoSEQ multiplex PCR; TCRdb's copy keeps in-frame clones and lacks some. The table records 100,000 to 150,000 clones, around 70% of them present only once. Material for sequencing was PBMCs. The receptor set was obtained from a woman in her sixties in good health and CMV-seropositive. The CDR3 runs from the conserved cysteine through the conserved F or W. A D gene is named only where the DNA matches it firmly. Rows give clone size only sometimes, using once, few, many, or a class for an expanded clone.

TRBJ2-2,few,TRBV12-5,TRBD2,TGTGCTAGTGGTTTGAGGATGGCGGGGGCCGGGGAGCTGTTTTTT,CASGLRMAGAGELFF
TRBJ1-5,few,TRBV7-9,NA,TGTGCCAGCAGCTTAGCGGGAGTCAATCAGCCCCAGCATTTT,CASSLAGVNQPQHF
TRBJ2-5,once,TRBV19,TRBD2,TGTGCCAGTAGCCGCGAGCGGGGGGGCCAGACCCAGTACTTC,CASSRERGGQTQYF
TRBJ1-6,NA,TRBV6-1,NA,TGTGCCAGCAGTGAAAACAGGGCGACGGATTCACCCCTCCACTTT,CASSENRATDSPLHF
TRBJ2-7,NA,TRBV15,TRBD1,TGTGCCACCAGCAGCCGGGACAGGGCCTACGAGCAGTACTTC,CATSSRDRAYEQYF
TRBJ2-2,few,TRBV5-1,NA,TGCGCCAGCAGCTTAAACAGGGCGACGAACACCGGGGAGCTGTTTTTT,CASSLNRATNTGELFF
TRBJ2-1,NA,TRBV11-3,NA,TGTGCCAGCAGCTTAGATAGAGGTTCCTACAATGAGCAGTTCTTC,CASSLDRGSYNEQFF
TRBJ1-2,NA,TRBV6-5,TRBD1,TGTGCCAGCAGCCGACAGGGCTCTAGGGGCTATGGCTACACCTTC,CASSRQGSRGYGYTF
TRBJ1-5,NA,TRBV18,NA,TGTGCCAGCTCACCACCGAATTCCGGGCCCCAGCATTTT,CASSPPNSGPQHF
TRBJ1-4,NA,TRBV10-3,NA,TGTGCCATCAGGGGGGCTACAGGCGGTCCTAATGAAAAACTGTTTTTT,CAIRGATGGPNEKLFF
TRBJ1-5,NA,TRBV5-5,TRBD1,TGTGCCAGCAGCAAAACCGGGACAGGGAGCGGCAATCAGCCCCAGCATTTT,CASSKTGTGSGNQPQHF
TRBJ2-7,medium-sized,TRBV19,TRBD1,TGTGCCAGTAGTATGGGCAGGGGGCTGTACGAGCAGTACTTC,CASSMGRGLYEQYF
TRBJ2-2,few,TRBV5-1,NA,TGCGCCAGCAGCTACTTAACCGGGGAGCTGTTTTTT,CASSYLTGELFF
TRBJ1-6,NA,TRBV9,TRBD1,TGTGCCAGCAGCTCTCGGACAGGGGGCAATTCACCCCTCCACTTT,CASSSRTGGNSPLHF
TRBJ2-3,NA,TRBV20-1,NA,TGCAGTGCTACGAGGGATACGCAGTATTTT,CSATRDTQYF
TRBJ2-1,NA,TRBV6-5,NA,TGTGCCAGCAGTTACTCGATGGCCATCAATGAGCAGTTCTTC,CASSYSMAINEQFF
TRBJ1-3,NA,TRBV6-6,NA,TGTGCCAGCAGTTTCCCGGGGAGTCGTAGAAACACCATATATTTT,CASSFPGSRRNTIYF
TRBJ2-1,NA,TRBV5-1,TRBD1,TGCGCCAGCGGTCTGACAGGGTACAATGAGCAGTTCTTC,CASGLTGYNEQFF
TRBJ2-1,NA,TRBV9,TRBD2,TGTGCCAGCAACCCCTCGGGGGGGTCCTACAATGAGCAGTTCTTC,CASNPSGGSYNEQFF
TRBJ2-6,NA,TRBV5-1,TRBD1,TGCGCCAGCAGCCCGGGACAGGTCTCTGGGGCCAACGTCCTGACTTTC,CASSPGQVSGANVLTF
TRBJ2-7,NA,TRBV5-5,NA,TGTGCCAGCAGCTTGTCGGTGGGGCTAAGCTCCTACGAGCAGTACTTC,CASSLSVGLSSYEQYF
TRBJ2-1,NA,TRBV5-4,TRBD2,TGTGCCACCCATCACGGGGGGAGCTCCTACAATGAGCAGTTCTTC,CATHHGGSSYNEQFF
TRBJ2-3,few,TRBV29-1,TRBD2,TGCAGCGTTGAAGATTATAGCGGGGGTTACACAGATACGCAGTATTTT,CSVEDYSGGYTDTQYF
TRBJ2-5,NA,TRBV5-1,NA,TGCGCCAGCAGCTTGGGTAGGGGGCAAGAGACCCAGTACTTC,CASSLGRGQETQYF
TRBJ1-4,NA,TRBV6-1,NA,TGTGCCAGCAGTGAAGCGTCTCAGGGGATGGCGGCTAATGAAAAACTGTTTTTT,CASSEASQGMAANEKLFF
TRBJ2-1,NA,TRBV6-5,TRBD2,TGTGCCAGCAGTCCCCTGCGGGGGGGCGGGATCTTC,CASSPLRGGGIF
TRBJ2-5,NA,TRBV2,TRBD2,TGTGCCAGCAGTGAAGTAGCGGGAAAAGAGACCCAGTACTTC,CASSEVAGKETQYF
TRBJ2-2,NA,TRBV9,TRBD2,TGTGCCAGCAGCGTAGCTATGTCGAGCGGGGGAGGCACCGGGGAGCTGTTTTTT,CASSVAMSSGGGTGELFF
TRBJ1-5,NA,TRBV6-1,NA,TGTGCCAGCAGTGAATGGGCCGGGTCGGGGCAGCCCCAGCATTTT,CASSEWAGSGQPQHF
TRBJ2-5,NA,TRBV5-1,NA,TGCGCCAGCAGCTTTGAGTTCGAGAAGACCCAGTACTTC,CASSFEFEKTQYF
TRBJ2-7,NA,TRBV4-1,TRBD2,TGCGCCAGCAGCCAAGAAGGCGGGGGGCGTACCTACGAGCAGTACTTC,CASSQEGGGRTYEQYF
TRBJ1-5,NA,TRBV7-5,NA,TGTGCCAGAAGCTTAGTGACAGGGGTCCAGCCCCAGCATTTT,CARSLVTGVQPQHF
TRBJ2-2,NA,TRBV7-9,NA,TGTGCCAGCAGCTCATACATACCATCGAACACCGGGGAGCTGTTTTTT,CASSSYIPSNTGELFF
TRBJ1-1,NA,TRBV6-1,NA,TGTGCCAGCAGTGAAGGGGGGTTCGGGACACTGCCTTTCTTT,CASSEGGFGTLPFF
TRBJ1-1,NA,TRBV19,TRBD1,TGTGCCACTTTTAAGTGGGCAGGGGGAGTCACTGAAGCTTTCTTT,CATFKWAGGVTEAFF
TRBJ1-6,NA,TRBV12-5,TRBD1,TGTGCTAGTGGCCTCGGACAGGGACTTCTACCCCTCCACTTT,CASGLGQGLLPLHF
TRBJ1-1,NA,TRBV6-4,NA,TGTGCCAGCAGTGTAGGGCCGACCGGGGGAGCTTTCTTT,CASSVGPTGGAFF
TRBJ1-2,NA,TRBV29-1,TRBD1,TGCAGCGCATCGACAGGGTCACATGGCTACACCTTC,CSASTGSHGYTF
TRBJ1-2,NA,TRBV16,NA,TGTGCCAGCAGCCAATTAAGGGAGAATGGCTACACCTTC,CASSQLRENGYTF
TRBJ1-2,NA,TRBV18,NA,TGTGCCAGCTCACCAAAAGAGATTAACTATGGCTACACCTTC,CASSPKEINYGYTF
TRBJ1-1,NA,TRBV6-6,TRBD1,TGTGCCAGCAGACTACAGGGGAGAACTGAAGCTTTCTTT,CASRLQGRTEAFF
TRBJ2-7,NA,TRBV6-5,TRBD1,TGTGCCAGCAGACGGGACAGGCGGAATTACGAGCAGTACTTC,CASRRDRRNYEQYF
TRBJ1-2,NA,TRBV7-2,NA,TGTGCCAGCAGCTTACAGATCCGTTATGGCTACACCTTC,CASSLQIRYGYTF
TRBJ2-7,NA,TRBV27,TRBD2,TGTGCCACCCGGACTAGCGGGCACCCCTCCTACGAGCAGTACTTC,CATRTSGHPSYEQYF
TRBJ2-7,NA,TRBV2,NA,TGTGCCAGCAGTGCTGGCTGGGGCCAAGACGAGCAGTACTTC,CASSAGWGQDEQYF
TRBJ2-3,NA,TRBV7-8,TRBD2,TGTGCCAGCGGAGTGCGGGGGGCGGGCACAGATACGCAGTATTTT,CASGVRGAGTDTQYF
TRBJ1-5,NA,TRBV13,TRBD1,TGTGCCAGCAGCTTAAGGGGACAGGGGAATCAGCCCCAGCATTTT,CASSLRGQGNQPQHF
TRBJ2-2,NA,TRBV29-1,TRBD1,TGCAGCGTCCCACAGGGGGCGGGCGGGGAGCTGTTTTTT,CSVPQGAGGELFF
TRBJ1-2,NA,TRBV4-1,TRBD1,TGCGCCAGCAGCCAAGACCGGACAGGGAATGGCTACACCTTC,CASSQDRTGNGYTF
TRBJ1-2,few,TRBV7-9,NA,TGTGCCAGCAGCTTGTCGGGAGACTATGGCTACACCTTC,CASSLSGDYGYTF
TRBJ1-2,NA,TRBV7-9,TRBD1,TGTGCCAGCTCGGACAGGGAGACTTATTTCTATGGCTACACCTTC,CASSDRETYFYGYTF
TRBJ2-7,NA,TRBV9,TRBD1,TGTGCCAGCAGCATTACAGGGGGCGCATACGAGCAGTACTTC,CASSITGGAYEQYF
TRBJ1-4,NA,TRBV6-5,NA,TGTGCCAGCAGTTACTCTGCGCCCGCAACTAATGAAAAACTGTTTTTT,CASSYSAPATNEKLFF
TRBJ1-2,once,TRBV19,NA,TGTGCCAGTACCAGATATGCCGGGGGGGCAACTAACTATGGCTACACCTTC,CASTRYAGGATNYGYTF
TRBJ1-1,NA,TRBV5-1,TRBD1,TGCGCCAGCGGACATGACAGGGGGCAAACTGAAGCTTTCTTT,CASGHDRGQTEAFF
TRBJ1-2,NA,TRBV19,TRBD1,TGTGCCAGTAGTATCTTATTGACAGGGGATAATGGCTACACCTTC,CASSILLTGDNGYTF
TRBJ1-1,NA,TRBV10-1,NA,TGCGCCAGCAGCTTGTCGCAGGCGACTGAAGCTTTCTTT,CASSLSQATEAFF
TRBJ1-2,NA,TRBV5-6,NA,TGTGCCAGCAGCTTATCCGGGACAAGATATGGCTACACCTTC,CASSLSGTRYGYTF
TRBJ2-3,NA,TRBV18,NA,TGTGCCAGCTCACCAGCTCTTTCAGGGGGCACAGATACGCAGTATTTT,CASSPALSGGTDTQYF
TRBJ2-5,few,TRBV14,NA,TGTGCCAGCAGCCTAGGGACTTCAGGGTGGGAGACCCAGTACTTC,CASSLGTSGWETQYF